The TCR beta chain described here comes from a study of T cell changes during pregnancy in multiple sclerosis. Per germline, CDR1 MNHNS and CDR2 SASEGT. The V gene lost 3 bases and the J gene lost 3 bases, with 24 bases spanning the gap. The CDR3 has 18 amino acids. Produced via immunoSEQ multiplex PCR; TCRdb's table is partial and in-frame only. The data show tens of thousands of clones, 85% to 95% seen once. The origin of this receptor is a female donor with multiple sclerosis, enrolled in a pregnancy study. V is TRBV6-1 and J is TRBJ2-7; D is ambiguous. Specimen: peripheral blood, collected in the second trimester of pregnancy. CDR3 protein: CASSERATSAGGLYEQYF. CDR3 coding DNA: TGTGCCAGCAGTGAGCGTGCGACCTCGGCCGGCGGCCTCTACGAGCAGTACTTC.